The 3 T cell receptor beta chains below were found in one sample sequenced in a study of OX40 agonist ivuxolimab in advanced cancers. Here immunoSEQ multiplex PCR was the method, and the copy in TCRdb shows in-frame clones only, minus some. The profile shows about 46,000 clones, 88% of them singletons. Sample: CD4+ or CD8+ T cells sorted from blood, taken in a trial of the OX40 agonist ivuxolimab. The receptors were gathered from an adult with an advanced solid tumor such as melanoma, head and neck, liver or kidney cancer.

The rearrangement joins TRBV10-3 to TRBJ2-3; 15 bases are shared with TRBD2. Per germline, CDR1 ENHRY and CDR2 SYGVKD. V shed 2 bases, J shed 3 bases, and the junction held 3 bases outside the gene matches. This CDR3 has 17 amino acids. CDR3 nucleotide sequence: TGTGCCATCAGTGAGCCGGGACTAGCGGGGGGAACAGATACGCAGTATTTT. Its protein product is CAISEPGLAGGTDTQYF.

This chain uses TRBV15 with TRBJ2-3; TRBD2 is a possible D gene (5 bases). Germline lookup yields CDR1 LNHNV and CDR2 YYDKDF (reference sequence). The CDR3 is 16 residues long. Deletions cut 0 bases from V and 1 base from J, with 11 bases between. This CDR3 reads CATSRDEGWGTDTQYF. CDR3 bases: TGTGCCACCAGCAGAGATGAGGGATGGGGCACAGATACGCAGTATTTT.

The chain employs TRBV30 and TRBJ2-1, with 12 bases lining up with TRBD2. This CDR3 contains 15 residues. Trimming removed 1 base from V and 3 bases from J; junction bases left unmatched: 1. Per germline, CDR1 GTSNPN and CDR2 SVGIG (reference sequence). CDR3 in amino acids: CAWSELAGGYNEQFF. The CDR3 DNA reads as TGTGCCTGGAGTGAACTAGCGGGGGGCTACAATGAGCAGTTCTTC. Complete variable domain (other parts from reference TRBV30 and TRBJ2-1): SQTIHQWPATLVQPVGSPLSLECTVEGTSNPNLYWYRQAAGRGLQLLFYSVGIGQISSEVPQNLSASRPQDRQFILSSKKLLLSDSGFYLCAWSELAGGYNEQFFGPGTRLTVL.